Listed here are 2 T cell receptor beta chains from one sample, sequenced in a study of read filtering for tumor transcriptome and immune sequencing. Molecular barcoded adaptors covering alpha/delta and beta/gamma chains were used on approximately 440 ng RNA. TCRdb re-called the reads with MiXCR, one entry per CDR3 protein. Found here are over 45,000 distinct CDR3 sequences, 20% to 25% of them singletons; the top ten hold roughly 15%. The sample consisted of a population of CD138-negative cells sorted from bone marrow. The receptors derive from a donor at least 40 years old with multiple myeloma.

Ten or more counts support this clonotype. The chain couples TRBV7-9 to TRBJ2-1; D call uncertain. V was shortened by 5 bases and J by 6 bases, with 11 bases between the two germline ends. CDR1 SEHNR and CDR2 FQNEAQ come from the germline V gene (reference sequence). The CDR3 extends over 13 amino acids. The CDR3 DNA reads TGTGCCAGCAGCGCCTCCCCATCCAATGAGCAGTTCTTC. This encodes CASSASPSNEQFF.

In regard to this clonotype: A much larger clonotype is one base distant, so this may be a read error. The CDR3 bases are TGTGCCTGGAACCAAGGACAGGGGGGCTACGAGCAGTACTTC. Translated, it gives CAWNQGQGGYEQYF. The chain uses TRBV30 and TRBJ2-7; 10 nucleotides agree with TRBD1. The CDR3 loop spans 14 amino acids. After removal of 4 bases from V and 3 bases from J, the junction contained 6 bases not matched to a gene. Per the germline V gene, CDR1 is GTSNPN and CDR2 is SVGIG (reference sequence).